This T cell receptor beta chain was profiled in a study of cytomegalovirus exposure and HLA in healthy donors. Study background: Prior work identified some 120 million unique TCR beta sequences in some 200 million T cells.

Study-wide findings and caveats: A prior analysis recorded that most TCR beta V segments were productive about 87% or about 30% of the time.

Turning to this clone: Antigen: not known.

This CDR3 has 16 amino acids. Germline assignment: CDR1 MGHRA and CDR2 YSYEKL. Trimming at V came to 2 bases and at J to 5 bases, leaving 11 bases not matched to a gene. Vbeta (60) and Jbeta (13) primers were used in the PCR. Assay: immunoSEQ multiplex PCR; the TCRdb copy retains only in-frame clones and omits some. In the table there are about 160,000 clones, roughly four fifths of which are singletons. The rearrangement uses TRBV4-1 and TRBJ2-7, with TRBD1 matching 8 bases. The sequencing sample was made of PBMCs. The sequence came from a girl aged 2-10 years in good health and CMV-seropositive. CDR3 coding DNA: TGCGCCAGCAGCCAACAAAACAGGGGGGTGCAGGACGAGCAGTACTTC. It translates to CASSQQNRGVQDEQYF.